This T cell receptor beta chain was documented in a study of read filtering for tumor transcriptome and immune sequencing. V gave up 6 bases and J gave up 5 bases, with 18 bases separating them. The CDR3 extends over 15 amino acids. This library used about 360 ng RNA and molecular barcoded adaptors spanning alpha/delta and beta/gamma chains. TCRdb used MiXCR to reprocess the reads, holding one entry per CDR3 protein. The sample yields approximately 25,000 distinct CDR3 sequences, approximately 15% seen once. Many counts were recorded for this clonotype. Sequencing was done on a sample of a population of CD138-negative cells sorted from bone marrow. This rearrangement joins TRBV12-3 or TRBV12-4 to TRBJ2-3; the D gene could be TRBD1 or TRBD2 (5 bases each). This TCR was sampled from a donor aged 40 or over with multiple myeloma. DNA for the CDR3: TGTGCCAGCAGGTCCCCCCGGGGCAGCGTAGATACGCAGTATTTT. Translation: CASRSPRGSVDTQYF.